This T cell receptor beta chain was sequenced in a study of regulatory T cells in long-lasting Graves disease. CDR1 and CDR2 from the germline V gene are SGHKS and YYEKEE (reference sequence). With 2 bases removed from V and 0 bases from J, the gap between germline ends came to 11 bases. There are 15 residues in the CDR3. CDR3-region Arm-PCR and iRepertoire HTBI primers produced the TCR beta libraries. TCRdb passed the multiplex PCR reads through MiXCR, listing each CDR3 protein once. The table lists approximately 350,000 distinct CDR3 sequences, over 9.5% of them singletons. Time point given: newly diagnosed GD, antithyroid drugs for less than 3 months. RNA from PBMCs was the source of the TCR library. Ten or more counts support this clonotype. These data were also reused for a study on T cells in Graves' hyperthyroidism and ophthalmopathy.

The sample was peripheral blood mononuclear cells (PBMCs), taken at new diagnosis, from a patient treated with antithyroid drugs. The chain employs TRBV5-5 and TRBJ1-1; TRBD1 is a possible D gene (6 bases). The sequence came from a woman aged 18-35 years with Graves disease. Here the CDR3 reads CASSFGTLLNTEAFF. The CDR3 DNA follows: TGTGCCAGCAGCTTTGGGACACTTTTGAACACTGAAGCTTTCTTT.